A single sample is the source of the 21 T cell receptor beta chains below, sequenced in a study of T cells expressing NK-cell markers. TCRdb reprocessed the 5' RACE reads, with one entry per CDR3 protein and no DNA. This table lists almost 450,000 distinct CDR3 sequences. The sequencing input was blood T cells: a sorted CD56 or NKG2C T cell subset, CD4+ or CD8+ T cells, or bulk PBMC T cells (not recorded which). Source of these receptors: a woman between 18 and 70 years old in good health.

The chain employs TRBV2 and TRBJ2-1; TCRdb proposes TRBD2, but this gene call is untestable without DNA. Germline V gene lookup returns CDR1 SNHLY and CDR2 FYNNEI. The CDR3 contains 14 residues. The CDR3 reads CASRGLVSYNEQFF.

The chain employs TRBV9 and TRBJ2-5; without DNA, the TCRdb call of TRBD2 cannot be checked. Germline CDR1 reads SGDLS; CDR2 reads YYNGEE. The CDR3 length is 14 residues. CDR3 sequence: CASSPAVPQETQYF. The whole variable domain, filled in from reference TRBV9 and TRBJ2-5, reads DSGVTQTPKHLITATGQRVTLRCSPRSGDLSVYWYQQSLDQGLQFLIQYYNGEERAKGNILERFSAQQFPDLHSELNLSSLELGDSALYFCASSPAVPQETQYFGPGTRLLVL.

The chain carries TRBV21-1 and TRBJ2-1; TCRdb's D gene call, TRBD1, goes unchecked for lack of DNA. TRBV21-1 constitutes a pseudogene. The CDR3 spans 15 residues. This chain's CDR3 is CASSSPWGNRNEQFF.

This chain links TRBV4-1 with TRBJ2-5; TCRdb reports TRBD2, a call that lacks DNA to check it against. CDR3 length equals 15 residues. Germline V CDR1 and CDR2: MGHRA, YSYEKL. The CDR3 protein is CASSPVAGGLETQYF.

This chain joins TRBV20-1 and TRBJ1-5. The germline V gene has CDR1 DFQATT and CDR2 SNEGSKA (reference sequence). CDR3 length equals 15 residues. CDR3 loop: CSARERAYSNQPQHF.

The rearrangement joins TRBV7-2 to TRBJ1-2; without DNA, the TCRdb call of TRBD1 cannot be checked. The CDR3 loop spans 13 amino acids. From germline, CDR1 is SGHTA and CDR2 FQGNSA. Here the CDR3 reads CASGRGANYGYTF.

V is TRBV11-2 and J is TRBJ2-3; TCRdb gives TRBD1 as the D gene, but with no DNA this cannot be confirmed. Looked up from germline, CDR1 is SGHAT and CDR2 is FQNNGV. The CDR3 loop spans 15 amino acids. CDR3 residues: CASSYGGTAFDTQYF.

This sequence joins TRBV20-1 and TRBJ1-1; TCRdb picks TRBD1, but there is no DNA to check that call. The V gene's germline CDR1 is DFQATT and CDR2 SNEGSKA (reference sequence). The CDR3 totals 14 residues. CDR3 sequence: CSARQTVMNTEAFF.

The rearrangement joins TRBV27 to TRBJ2-1. Germline V gives CDR1 MNHEY, CDR2 SMNVEV (reference sequence). The CDR3 contains 15 residues. CDR3 loop: CASSPRTDPYNEQFF.

The chain links TRBV12-3 or TRBV12-4 to TRBJ2-1; the TRBD2 assignment by TCRdb is unverifiable without DNA. The CDR3 length is 14 residues. This CDR3 is CASSLAGTSFEQFF.

The genes are TRBV12-3 or TRBV12-4 and TRBJ1-5. This CDR3 has 14 residues. The CDR3 reads CASNPSGGDQPQHF.

The chain couples TRBV12-3 or TRBV12-4 to TRBJ2-1; the TRBD2 assignment by TCRdb is unverifiable without DNA. The length of the CDR3 is 14 residues. The chain's CDR3 is CASSFPGTENEQFF.

The CDR3 sequence: CASSWVDRSPLHF. The rearrangement links TRBV5-5 to TRBJ1-6. This CDR3 contains 13 residues. Germline CDR1 is SGHKS and CDR2 is YYEKEE (reference sequence).

The chain couples TRBV5-1 to TRBJ2-5; the D gene TCRdb calls, TRBD2, cannot be checked with no DNA. Per the germline V gene, CDR1 is SGHRS and CDR2 is YFSETQ. CDR3 size: 19 residues. This CDR3 is CASSLALAMRGPYQETQYF.

The J gene is TRBJ2-1, the V gene TRBV20-1; TCRdb selects TRBD2, and the lack of DNA leaves this call unchecked. This CDR3 contains 13 residues. Germline V gene data show CDR1 as DFQATT and CDR2 as SNEGSKA (reference sequence). The CDR3 sequence: CSASPSNYNEQFF.

The CDR3 is CASSMISSGTHEQFF. V usage is TRBV19 and J usage is TRBJ2-1; TCRdb calls TRBD1, which cannot be checked without DNA. The CDR3 extends over 15 amino acids. From germline, CDR1 is LNHDA and CDR2 SQIVND (reference sequence).

The chain recombines TRBV4-3 with TRBJ1-2; TCRdb reports TRBD1, a call that lacks DNA to check it against. The germline CDR1 and CDR2 sequences are LGHNA and YSLEER. The CDR3 is 15 residues long. The CDR3 spells CASSPSRAAGYGYTF.

This chain uses TRBV18 with TRBJ2-3; TCRdb returns TRBD2, unconfirmable since there is no DNA. This CDR3 has 14 amino acids. Germline V gene sequence: CDR1 KGHSH, CDR2 LQKENI. The chain's CDR3 is CASCRDSYTDTQYF.

V and J are TRBV13 and TRBJ2-3; absent DNA, TCRdb's TRBD2 call cannot be checked. The germline V gene encodes CDR1 PRHDT and CDR2 FYEKMQ (reference sequence). This CDR3 region has 16 residues. The CDR3 reads CASSARTSGSVDTQYF.

CDR3 region: CASSEQGTSDYNEQFF. This chain uses TRBV6-4 with TRBJ2-1; TCRdb proposes TRBD2, but this gene call is untestable without DNA. The CDR3 consists of 16 residues. In germline, CDR1 is MRHNA, CDR2 SNTAGT.

CDR3 loop: CASSLSPSGERVDTDTQYF. The chain couples TRBV11-1 to TRBJ2-3; TCRdb selects TRBD2, and the lack of DNA leaves this call unchecked. CDR1 and CDR2 (germline): SGHAT, FQDESV (reference sequence). This CDR3 contains 19 residues.